These 30 T cell receptor beta chains were sequenced from one sample in a study of shared clonotypes between healthy human individuals. Libraries were prepared by immunoSEQ multiplex PCR; TCRdb keeps only in-frame clonotypes and omits some of them. The data hold roughly 1,100,000 clones, with 65% to 75% observed a single time. Source material: memory CD4+ T cells sorted from blood. Subset indicated: CD45RA-negative fraction. These receptors came from a man aged 18 to 35 in good health.

The CDR3 DNA is TGTGCCAGCAGAGAACAAAACAGGGGACTCACTGAAGCTTTCTTT. Residues: CASREQNRGLTEAFF. V usage is TRBV6-1 and J usage is TRBJ1-1; TRBD1 matches 7 bases. V shed 6 bases and J 4 bases; nucleotides not matched to a gene: 11. The CDR3 is 15 amino acids. From germline, CDR1 is MNHNS and CDR2 SASEGT.

This clone occurred a few times. V usage is TRBV15 and J usage is TRBJ2-3; D may be TRBD1 or TRBD2 (5 bases each). Germline V CDR1 and CDR2: LNHNV, YYDKDF (reference sequence). The V end was cut by 7 bases, the J end by 1 base, with 18 bases between. The CDR3 is made up of 16 amino acids. The CDR3 reads CATNPMSRGGTDTQYF. In DNA, the CDR3 is TGTGCCACCAACCCGATGTCCCGAGGGGGCACAGATACGCAGTATTTT.

CDR3: CASSIHESLNYGYTF. In DNA, the CDR3 is TGTGCCAGTAGTATCCACGAGTCTTTAAACTATGGCTACACCTTC. The chain uses TRBV19 and TRBJ1-2; no reliable D call. The CDR3 extends over 15 amino acids. Germline-derived CDR1 and CDR2 are LNHDA and SQIVND (reference sequence). V was shortened by 3 bases and J by 2 bases, with 13 bases between the two germline ends.

Details on this clone: Additional DNA sequences in this sample encode the identical CDR3. The rearrangement links TRBV30 to TRBJ2-7, with unresolved D. The V and J ends lost 0 bases and 4 bases respectively, with 10 bases between them. Germline assignment: CDR1 GTSNPN and CDR2 SVGIG (reference sequence). The CDR3 spans 13 residues. The CDR3 sequence is CAWSVQGSYEQYF. The DNA of the CDR3 is TGTGCCTGGAGTGTACAAGGGTCGTACGAGCAGTACTTC.

The chain recombines TRBV7-2 with TRBJ2-5, with D possibly being TRBD2 (6 bases). The CDR3 sequence is 11 residues long. V was trimmed by 8 bases and J by 9 bases, leaving 13 bases between them. CDR1 is SGHTA, CDR2 FQGNSA, per germline. Here the CDR3 DNA reads TGTGCCAGCGGTAGCGGTACGGCCCAGTACTTC. It codes for CASGSGTAQYF.

The chain has TRBV30 and TRBJ2-3, with D hard to call. Deletions cut 0 bases from V and 3 bases from J, with 10 bases between. The germline CDR1 and CDR2 sequences are GTSNPN and SVGIG (reference sequence). This CDR3 region has 14 residues. The CDR3 DNA is TGTGCCTGGAGTGTTAACAGTGCAACAGATACGCAGTATTTT. Encoded protein: CAWSVNSATDTQYF.

The V call is TRBV29-1, the J call TRBJ1-1; no firm D call. The CDR3 runs to 11 residues. V was pared by 4 bases and J by 4 bases, with 7 bases between. CDR1 and CDR2 from the germline V gene are SQVTM and ANQGSEA. The CDR3 sequence: CSVVGRTEAFF. CDR3 nucleotides: TGCAGCGTTGTGGGCCGCACTGAAGCTTTCTTT.

The chain recombines TRBV5-1 with TRBJ2-2; D not resolved. CDR1 and CDR2 from the germline V gene are SGHRS and YFSETQ. V lost 8 bases and J 4 bases, leaving 18 bases between the germline ends. The CDR3 sequence is 15 residues long. CDR3 DNA: TGCGCCAGTCAGCCCGTGGGATCGGGCACCGGGGAGCTGTTTTTT. Amino acids: CASQPVGSGTGELFF.

The rearrangement joins TRBV6-5 to TRBJ2-7; 9 bases fit TRBD1. V lost 6 bases to trimming and J lost 10 bases; unmatched junction nucleotides: 13. This CDR3 contains 14 residues. Germline values: CDR1 MNHEY, CDR2 SVGAGI. The CDR3 DNA reads TGTGCCAGCAGCCTGACAGGGGGATCCCCGAGACAGTACTTC. Its protein product is CASSLTGGSPRQYF.

The chain joins TRBV20-1 to TRBJ1-2; D not resolved. Trimming shortened V by 0 bases and J by 8 bases, and 7 bases separated the two germline ends. Germline CDR1 is DFQATT and CDR2 is SNEGSKA (reference sequence). The CDR3 contains 11 residues. CDR3 bases: TGCAGTGCTAGAGAGTCGAGAGGCTACACCTTC. Its protein product is CSARESRGYTF.

The CDR3 coding sequence is TGCGCCAGCAGCCAAGGAGCCAGTAGCAGTACGATTTCTTATGGCTACACCTTC. It encodes CASSQGASSSTISYGYTF. The V and J genes are TRBV4-1 and TRBJ1-2; D is unclear. Germline CDR1 and CDR2: MGHRA and YSYEKL. V gave up 1 base and J gave up 5 bases, with 23 bases separating them. This CDR3 has 18 residues.

This clone was seen only a few times. This same CDR3 is encoded by further DNA sequences in the sample. The gene calls are TRBV7-6 and TRBJ2-1; 14 bases line up with TRBD2. The CDR3 is made up of 16 amino acids. V was clipped by 5 bases and J by 5 bases; unmatched bases: 5. Germline CDR1 reads SGHVS; CDR2 reads FNYEAQ. CDR3 sequence reads: CASSLSGLAGDNEQFF. For the CDR3, the DNA is TGTGCCAGCAGCCTCTCGGGACTAGCGGGGGACAATGAGCAGTTCTTC.

The chain employs TRBV5-8 and TRBJ1-6, with D possibly being TRBD1 (5 bases). Germline CDR1 and CDR2: SGHTS and YDEGEE. The V end was cut by 1 base, the J end by 5 bases, with 10 bases between. This CDR3 is 15 amino acids long. The chain's CDR3 is CASSLRQGNNSPLHF. CDR3 bases: TGTGCCAGCAGCTTGCGGCAGGGAAATAATTCACCCCTCCACTTT.

The rearrangement uses TRBV19 and TRBJ1-4, with 8 bases lining up with TRBD1. CDR1 and CDR2 (germline): LNHDA, SQIVND (reference sequence). CDR3 size: 15 residues. V trimming: 5 bases; J trimming: 8 bases; junction bases outside the gene matches: 10. Here the CDR3 reads CASSPRTGLQEKLFF. The CDR3 region has the DNA TGTGCCAGTAGTCCAAGGACAGGGTTACAAGAAAAACTGTTTTTT.

This clone was counted between two and nine times. Different DNA sequences within this sample yield the same CDR3. The chain links TRBV7-2 to TRBJ2-7; D is unclear. Trimming took off 6 bases at V and 3 bases at J, with 6 bases between the two ends. CDR1 and CDR2 (germline): SGHTA, FQGNSA. CDR3 length: 11 amino acids. In DNA, the CDR3 is TGTGCCAGCAGTTTGCACTACGAGCAGTACTTC. Encoded protein: CASSLHYEQYF.

This clone was picked up many times. The chain has TRBV15 and TRBJ2-5; perhaps TRBD1 as D (6 bases). V lost 4 bases to trimming and J lost 5 bases, with 20 bases between them. Germline V lookup: CDR1 LNHNV, CDR2 YYDKDF (reference sequence). The CDR3 is made up of 16 amino acids. Here the CDR3 DNA reads TGTGCCACCAGCAAGGATCGGCAGGGGTTGGTGGAGACCCAGTACTTC. As protein: CATSKDRQGLVETQYF.

This rearrangement joins TRBV6-1 to TRBJ1-1; D perhaps matches TRBD1 (5 bases). V lost 3 bases and J 3 bases, leaving 11 bases between the germline ends. The germline V gene encodes CDR1 MNHNS and CDR2 SASEGT. This CDR3 contains 14 residues. Written as DNA, the CDR3 is TGTGCCAGCAGTGAGGCGGGGCTTTACACTGAAGCTTTCTTT. This gives the protein CASSEAGLYTEAFF.

J is TRBJ2-7 and V is TRBV11-2; TRBD1 matches at 7 bases. Germline loops: CDR1 SGHAT, CDR2 FQNNGV. Trimming cost V 0 bases and J 6 bases; bases outside gene matches: 5. CDR3 size: 14 residues. The CDR3 region is CASSLDEGASEQYF. CDR3 nucleotides: TGTGCCAGCAGCTTAGATGAGGGGGCAAGCGAGCAGTACTTC.

This clone appeared once. The chain couples TRBV7-2 to TRBJ2-1, with 15 bases that match TRBD2. CDR1 SGHTA and CDR2 FQGNSA come from the germline V gene. Unmatched junction bases numbered 5, after V lost 4 bases and J lost 13 bases. The CDR3 runs 14 residues. CDR3 in DNA: TGTGCCAGCAGCTCAAGGACTAGCGGGAGGGAACAGTTCTTC. Its translation: CASSSRTSGREQFF.

On this clone: A single base is all that separates this from a far larger clone, so a read error is likely. The V gene is TRBV7-3, the J gene TRBJ1-6; 9 bases line up with TRBD1. This CDR3 region has 13 residues. The junction had 8 bases not matched to a gene; V was cut back by 5 bases and J by 15 bases. Per germline, CDR1 SGHTA and CDR2 FQGTGA. CDR3 sequence reads: CASSTGQGNRLHF. CDR3 nucleotides: TGTGCCAGCAGCACTGGACAGGGGAACCGCCTCCACTTT.

The rearrangement links TRBV4-1 to TRBJ2-7; D gene unclear. This CDR3 is built from 15 residues. The ends were cut back, 4 bases at V and 3 bases at J, with 16 bases in the middle. Germline CDR1 is MGHRA and CDR2 is YSYEKL. CDR3 amino acids: CASSRTVSSSYEQYF. In DNA form, the CDR3 reads TGCGCCAGCAGCCGAACCGTTTCCTCGAGCTACGAGCAGTACTTC.

The chain uses TRBV4-3 and TRBJ2-2; 10 nucleotides line up with TRBD2. CDR1 is LGHNA, CDR2 YSLEER, per germline. After removal of 0 bases from V and 5 bases from J, the junction contained 6 bases not matched to a gene. CDR3 length: 17 amino acids. As DNA, the CDR3 is TGCGCCAGCAGCCAAGAGTTACGTAGCGGGAGGACCGGGGAGCTGTTTTTT. Protein: CASSQELRSGRTGELFF.

This clone was counted between two and nine times. The chain combines TRBV18 with TRBJ1-1, with D maybe TRBD1 (6 bases). The germline V and J ends were trimmed by 3 bases and 6 bases, with 14 bases remaining between them. The germline V gene has CDR1 KGHSH and CDR2 LQKENI. This CDR3 has 14 amino acids. The CDR3 sequence: CASSPLQGSPEAFF. The CDR3 DNA follows: TGTGCCAGCTCACCCCTACAGGGAAGTCCTGAAGCTTTCTTT.

V is TRBV7-9 and J is TRBJ2-2; 9 bases map to TRBD1. With V trimmed by 5 bases and J by 7 bases, 8 bases remained unmatched. This CDR3 is 15 amino acids long. Germline V gene lookup returns CDR1 SEHNR and CDR2 FQNEAQ (reference sequence). The CDR3 sequence is CASSRRGQGSGELFF. CDR3 DNA sequence: TGTGCCAGCAGCAGAAGGGGACAGGGAAGCGGGGAGCTGTTTTTT. The complete variable domain, with remaining parts taken from reference TRBV7-9 and TRBJ2-2, reads DTGVSQNPRHKITKRGQNVTFRCDPISEHNRLYWYRQTLGQGPEFLTYFQNEAQLEKSRLLSDRFSAERPKGSFSTLEIQRTEQGDSAMYLCASSRRGQGSGELFFGEGSRLTVL.

The chain carries TRBV29-1 and TRBJ2-7; tentatively, D is TRBD1 or TRBD2 (5 bases each). The V gene's germline CDR1 is SQVTM and CDR2 ANQGSEA. This CDR3 region has 14 residues. The V end was cut by 2 bases, the J end by 1 base, with 12 bases between. The CDR3 spells CSVERDGGSYEQYF. The CDR3 bases are TGCAGCGTTGAAAGGGACGGAGGATCCTACGAGCAGTACTTC.

The rearrangement uses TRBV6-1 and TRBJ1-1; possible D gene TRBD1, 5 bases. Trimming removed 3 bases at V and 4 bases at J, with 15 bases between. The V gene's germline CDR1 is MNHNS and CDR2 SASEGT. There are 15 residues in the CDR3. CDR3 loop: CASSDGSFGATEAFF. CDR3 nucleotides: TGTGCCAGCAGTGATGGCTCCTTCGGGGCCACTGAAGCTTTCTTT.

The rearrangement joins TRBV28 to TRBJ1-1; the D gene is possibly TRBD1 (5 bases). Trimming took 2 bases from V and 2 from J, leaving 12 bases between them. This CDR3 comprises 15 residues. Germline lookup yields CDR1 MDHEN and CDR2 SYDVKM. CDR3 protein: CASSLVQGSNTEAFF. CDR3 DNA sequence: TGTGCCAGCAGTTTAGTTCAGGGAAGCAACACTGAAGCTTTCTTT.

V and J are TRBV19 and TRBJ2-7; 9 bases line up with TRBD1. Losses at the gene ends were 5 bases for V and 6 bases for J; bases not matched to a gene: 2. The CDR3 runs 12 residues. Germline CDR1 and CDR2: LNHDA and SQIVND (reference sequence). The CDR3 DNA is TGTGCCAGTAGTGGGACAGGGCGCGAGCAGTACTTC. Its protein product is CASSGTGREQYF.

On this clone: In the same sample, other DNA sequences code for this CDR3. The V gene is TRBV7-9, the J gene TRBJ1-2, with no clear D. The CDR3 covers 12 residues. The germline CDR1 and CDR2 sequences are SEHNR and FQNEAQ (reference sequence). V lost 1 base and J lost 4, with 4 bases in between. The CDR3 loop reads CASSLDLYGYTF. In DNA, the CDR3 is TGTGCCAGCAGCTTAGACCTCTATGGCTACACCTTC.

The rearrangement links TRBV10-3 to TRBJ1-2; tentatively, D is TRBD1 (5 bases). This CDR3 comprises 12 residues. V was shortened by 7 bases and J by 7 bases, with 13 bases between the two germline ends. Germline-derived CDR1 and CDR2 are ENHRY and SYGVKD. CDR3 coding DNA: TGTGCCATCACCACGGATGGGGGTGGCTACACCTTC. Translation gives CAITTDGGGYTF.